The 32 T cell receptor beta chains given below trace back to one sample, sequenced in a study of blood T cell repertoires in COVID-19. Using immunoSEQ multiplex PCR, the repertoire was profiled, and TCRdb retains in-frame clones only, with some absent. This sample has a few hundred thousand clones; approximately 89% occur once, and the top ten carry 4.6%. Sequencing was performed on peripheral blood. The receptor set was obtained from a woman aged 40 to 50 who had recovered from COVID-19.

CDR3 residues: CASTPRGGIETQYF. CDR3 nucleotides: TGTGCCAGCACCCCCAGAGGGGGCATAGAGACCCAGTACTTC. The chain combines TRBV7-2 with TRBJ2-5, with 7 positions matching TRBD1. The length of the CDR3 is 14 residues. After removal of 7 bases from V and 4 bases from J, the junction contained 9 bases not matched to a gene. From germline, CDR1 is SGHTA and CDR2 FQGNSA.

The CDR3 spells CASSIDLWTATAKNIQYF. The CDR3 coding sequence is TGTGCCAGTAGTATAGATCTTTGGACAGCCACCGCCAAAAACATTCAGTACTTC. This chain links TRBV19 with TRBJ2-4, with TRBD1 as a possible D gene (6 bases). Per germline, CDR1 LNHDA and CDR2 SQIVND (reference sequence). This CDR3 comprises 18 residues. V shed 0 bases and J shed 1 base, with 16 bases lying between them.

The chain recombines TRBV25-1 with TRBJ2-2; no clear D. Germline CDR1 is MGHDK and CDR2 is SYGVNS. The CDR3 totals 13 residues. The V and J ends lost 6 bases and 7 bases respectively, with 12 bases between them. The CDR3 DNA reads TGTGCCAGCAGACCCCTTTCTAACGGGGAGCTGTTTTTT. Its translation is CASRPLSNGELFF.

The count of this clone is one. V usage is TRBV7-3 and J usage is TRBJ2-2; tentative D call: TRBD1 (6 bases). Germline V gene lookup returns CDR1 SGHTA and CDR2 FQGTGA. V gave up 5 bases and J gave up 4 bases, with 8 bases separating them. This CDR3 contains 13 residues. CDR3 in amino acids: CASSPGVTGELFF. CDR3 nucleotides: TGTGCCAGCAGCCCAGGGGTCACCGGGGAGCTGTTTTTT.

This rearrangement joins TRBV5-1 to TRBJ2-7; tentatively, D is TRBD1 (7 bases). Trimming stripped 3 bases from V and 5 bases from J, with 18 bases between. The CDR3 has 15 residues. Germline V CDR1 and CDR2: SGHRS, YFSETQ. CDR3 in DNA: TGCGCCAGCAGCTCTACAGGGGACTTTATCCACGAGCAGTACTTC. This translates into CASSSTGDFIHEQYF.

The chain has TRBV27 and TRBJ2-7, with D possibly being TRBD2 (5 bases). The CDR3 length is 13 residues. Germline V lookup: CDR1 MNHEY, CDR2 SMNVEV (reference sequence). The V end was cut by 4 bases, the J end by 3 bases, with 10 bases between. CDR3 coding DNA: TGTGCCAGCAGTTACGGGATCAACTACGAGCAGTACTTC. As protein: CASSYGINYEQYF.

The rearrangement uses TRBV6-5 and TRBJ1-2, with unresolved D. The CDR3 runs to 14 residues. Between the trimmed V and J ends, which lost 2 bases and 4 bases, there was a span of 11 bases. Germline CDR1 and CDR2: MNHEY and SVGAGI. DNA for the CDR3: TGTGCCAGCAGTTACGACTCCACTCTCTATGGCTACACCTTC. Its translation is CASSYDSTLYGYTF.

V gene TRBV9 combines with J gene TRBJ2-7, with D possibly being TRBD2 (6 bases). CDR3 size: 13 residues. Germline CDR1 is SGDLS and CDR2 is YYNGEE. Trimming took off 0 bases at V and 6 bases at J, with 10 bases between the two ends. CDR3 protein: CASSVEEGFEQYF. In DNA, the CDR3 is TGTGCCAGCAGCGTAGAGGAGGGGTTCGAGCAGTACTTC.

J is TRBJ1-1 and V is TRBV18; D is unclear. Germline V gene lookup returns CDR1 KGHSH and CDR2 LQKENI. V lost 5 bases and J lost 3, with 4 bases in between. The CDR3 extends over 11 amino acids. The CDR3 loop is CASSEDTEAFF. Here the CDR3 DNA reads TGTGCCAGCTCAGAGGACACTGAAGCTTTCTTT. The whole variable domain, filled in from reference TRBV18 and TRBJ1-1, reads NAGVMQNPRHLVRRRGQEARLRCSPMKGHSHVYWYRQLPEEGLKFMVYLQKENIIDESGMPKERFSAEFPKEGPSILRIQQVVRGDSAAYFCASSEDTEAFFGQGTRLTVV.

The chain is built from TRBV12-3 or TRBV12-4 and TRBJ2-4; no reliable D call. The V end was cut by 1 base, the J end by 2 bases, with 3 bases between. The CDR3 is 13 residues long. CDR3 in DNA: TGTGCCAGCAGTTTAGTTACCAAAAACATTCAGTACTTC. Translation: CASSLVTKNIQYF.

The chain carries TRBV5-4 and TRBJ2-2; D is possibly TRBD2 (7 bases). Trimming stripped 4 bases from V and 0 bases from J, with 13 bases between. Germline CDR1 SGHNT, CDR2 YYREEE (reference sequence). The CDR3 contains 16 residues. The chain's CDR3 is CASSLGGGPNTGELFF. CDR3 sequence (DNA): TGTGCCAGCAGCCTAGGGGGGGGACCGAACACCGGGGAGCTGTTTTTT.

The chain links TRBV4-1 to TRBJ2-5, with 9 bases that match TRBD2. V gave up 0 bases and J gave up 7 bases; unmatched junction bases: 6. Germline V gene lookup returns CDR1 MGHRA and CDR2 YSYEKL. The CDR3 sequence is 15 residues long. This CDR3 is CASSQEKAGGRTQYF. The CDR3 DNA is TGCGCCAGCAGCCAAGAGAAAGCGGGGGGAAGGACCCAGTACTTC.

The CDR3 nucleotides read TGTGCCAGCAGCCTCCTCAACAGGGGGCTCGTCTATGGCTACACCTTC. The encoded protein is CASSLLNRGLVYGYTF. V is TRBV7-3 and J is TRBJ1-2; 9 bases match TRBD1. The CDR3 loop spans 16 amino acids. With 5 bases clipped from V and 4 bases from J, the junction kept 11 bases outside the gene matches. Germline assignment: CDR1 SGHTA and CDR2 FQGTGA.

DNA for the CDR3: TGTGCCAGCTCACGACCGGGGGCTTTAGGAGCTTTCTTT. This gives the protein CASSRPGALGAFF. The chain is built from TRBV18 and TRBJ1-1, with D perhaps TRBD1 (6 bases). Germline CDR1 reads KGHSH; CDR2 reads LQKENI. V was cut by 4 bases and J by 10 bases, with 16 bases left in between. This CDR3 contains 13 residues.

V usage is TRBV27 and J usage is TRBJ1-5; weak D call: TRBD1 (6 bases). Germline assignment: CDR1 MNHEY and CDR2 SMNVEV (reference sequence). This CDR3 has 16 amino acids. The ends were cut back, 6 bases at V and 4 bases at J, with 19 bases in the middle. CDR3 sequence reads: CASRRAGDLPNQPQHF. The DNA for the CDR3 is TGTGCCAGCAGACGCGCAGGGGACCTACCGAATCAGCCCCAGCATTTT.

This chain uses TRBV5-1 with TRBJ1-6; the D gene is possibly TRBD1 (6 bases). The V and J ends lost 7 bases and 10 bases respectively, with 15 bases between them. Germline V gene data show CDR1 as SGHRS and CDR2 as YFSETQ. The CDR3 runs to 13 residues. CDR3 sequence reads: CASAETGPSPLHF. The CDR3 region has the DNA TGCGCCAGCGCGGAGACAGGCCCGTCACCCCTCCACTTT.

The chain links TRBV5-4 to TRBJ2-7; 7 positions match TRBD1. Germline trimming cut 5 bases from V and 5 bases from J; bases unmatched to any gene: 4. Germline CDR1 SGHNT, CDR2 YYREEE (reference sequence). CDR3 size: 12 residues. The CDR3 spells CASSWDSHEQYF. In nucleotides, the CDR3 is TGTGCCAGCAGTTGGGACAGCCACGAGCAGTACTTC.

The V gene is TRBV5-4, the J gene TRBJ2-1; 11 bases are shared with TRBD2. From germline, CDR1 is SGHNT and CDR2 YYREEE (reference sequence). The CDR3 is made up of 16 amino acids. V was clipped by 6 bases and J by 0 bases; unmatched bases: 5. The CDR3 region has the DNA TGTGCCAGCACCCCTAGCGGGGGGAGCTCCTACAATGAGCAGTTCTTC. It is translated as CASTPSGGSSYNEQFF. Looking up the rest from reference TRBV5-4 and TRBJ2-1 gives the full variable domain: ETGVTQSPTHLIKTRGQQVTLRCSSQSGHNTVSWYQQALGQGPQFIFQYYREEENGRGNFPPRFSGLQFPNYSSELNVNALELDDSALYLCASTPSGGSSYNEQFFGPGTRLTVL.

The chain recombines TRBV19 with TRBJ1-3; D is uncertain. Germline CDR1 and CDR2: LNHDA and SQIVND (reference sequence). V was trimmed by 1 base and J by 3 bases, leaving 10 bases between them. CDR3 length: 15 amino acids. CDR3 sequence: CASSIVPGYGNTIYF. Here the CDR3 DNA reads TGTGCCAGTAGTATAGTTCCGGGGTATGGAAACACCATATATTTT.

The chain combines TRBV19 with TRBJ1-6; TRBD1 matches 8 bases. The V and J ends lost 5 bases and 7 bases, in that order; junction bases with no gene match: 7. CDR1 is LNHDA, CDR2 SQIVND, per germline (reference sequence). The CDR3 loop spans 15 amino acids. The CDR3 here is CASSYGRQGNSPLHF. In DNA, the CDR3 is TGTGCCAGTAGTTATGGGCGACAGGGGAATTCACCCCTCCACTTT.

For this clone: Other DNA variants within this sample encode the same CDR3. The chain is built from TRBV18 and TRBJ2-7; 9 bases fit TRBD1. V trimming: 6 bases; J trimming: 1 base; junction bases outside the gene matches: 7. CDR3 length equals 15 residues. CDR1 is KGHSH, CDR2 LQKENI, per germline. CDR3 sequence (DNA): TGTGCCAGCTCCCCGGGACAGGGATCGTCCTACGAGCAGTACTTC. Encoded protein: CASSPGQGSSYEQYF.

This chain links TRBV2 with TRBJ1-5; D gene uncertain. The CDR3 extends over 14 amino acids. The germline CDR1 and CDR2 sequences are SNHLY and FYNNEI. The V gene lost 3 bases and the J gene lost 6 bases, with 12 bases spanning the gap. CDR3 sequence: CASSDVAGIQPQHF. As DNA, the CDR3 is TGTGCCAGCAGTGATGTGGCAGGTATTCAGCCCCAGCATTTT.

V gene TRBV5-4 combines with J gene TRBJ1-1; no firm D call. V dropped 1 base and J dropped 4 bases, with 5 bases sitting between them. The length of the CDR3 is 12 residues. The germline V gene has CDR1 SGHNT and CDR2 YYREEE (reference sequence). The CDR3 sequence is CASSLIGTEAFF. The CDR3 DNA reads TGTGCCAGCAGCTTGATCGGCACTGAAGCTTTCTTT.

The chain has TRBV27 and TRBJ1-3; the D is unclear. CDR1 is MNHEY and CDR2 is SMNVEV in the germline V gene (reference sequence). The CDR3 contains 16 residues. V was shortened by 0 bases and J by 0 bases, with 9 bases between the two germline ends. Written as DNA, the CDR3 is TGTGCCAGCAGTTTATCACTCCCTACCTCTGGAAACACCATATATTTT. Amino acids: CASSLSLPTSGNTIYF.

The V gene is TRBV29-1, the J gene TRBJ2-3; 9 bases fit TRBD2. The germline V gene has CDR1 SQVTM and CDR2 ANQGSEA. The CDR3 is made up of 14 amino acids. V lost 4 bases to trimming and J lost 4 bases; unmatched junction nucleotides: 6. CDR3 loop: CSVVASGAPDTQYF. In DNA form, the CDR3 reads TGCAGCGTTGTGGCTAGCGGGGCCCCAGATACGCAGTATTTT.

The rearrangement joins TRBV28 to TRBJ2-7; D uncertain. This CDR3 is built from 16 residues. V lost 5 bases, J lost 4 bases, and 21 bases lay in between. CDR1 is MDHEN, CDR2 SYDVKM, per germline. The CDR3 DNA follows: TGTGCCAGCAGTCGTGACTTCACGCCAAGCCTTTACGAGCAGTACTTC. Translated: CASSRDFTPSLYEQYF.

The chain links TRBV6-5 to TRBJ2-7; possibly TRBD2 for D (6 bases). Germline V gene lookup returns CDR1 MNHEY and CDR2 SVGAGI. The CDR3 sequence is 14 residues long. V lost 6 bases to trimming and J lost 7 bases, with 19 bases between them. CDR3 sequence reads: CASRGTAGWGEQYV. CDR3 bases: TGTGCCAGCAGAGGGACTGCGGGATGGGGGGAGCAGTACGTC.

This clone was counted once. The CDR3 region is CASSLGGGGPSGANVLTF. The CDR3 DNA sequence: TGCGCCAGCAGCTTAGGTGGCGGGGGACCCTCTGGGGCCAACGTCCTGACTTTC. The chain combines TRBV5-1 with TRBJ2-6; 7 nucleotides agree with TRBD2. The V and J ends lost 2 bases and 0 bases, in that order; junction bases with no gene match: 8. Per the germline V gene, CDR1 is SGHRS and CDR2 is YFSETQ. This CDR3 has 18 residues.

The rearrangement links TRBV2 to TRBJ2-5, with 9 bases matching TRBD1. V shed 1 base, J shed 4 bases, and the junction held 4 bases outside the gene matches. There are 15 residues in the CDR3. Looked up from germline, CDR1 is SNHLY and CDR2 is FYNNEI. CDR3 DNA sequence: TGTGCCAGCAGTGAAGTCGGGACAGGGCTAGAGACCCAGTACTTC. Its protein is CASSEVGTGLETQYF.

The chain is built from TRBV11-1 and TRBJ2-7; D might be TRBD2 (7 bases). Deletions cut 0 bases from V and 5 bases from J, with 14 bases between. The CDR3 is made up of 15 amino acids. CDR1 is SGHAT and CDR2 is FQDESV in the germline V gene (reference sequence). The CDR3 DNA is TGTGCCAGCAGCTTAGCCAGAGGGGGGGCTGACGAGCAGTACTTC. This codes for CASSLARGGADEQYF.

Concerning this clone itself: The junction departs from germline at one end; a sequencing error may be responsible. The genes are TRBV6-2 or TRBV6-3 and TRBJ1-2; D gene unclear. CDR3 size: 13 residues. The V gene's germline CDR1 is MNHEY and CDR2 SVGEGT. CDR3 in DNA: TGTGCCAGCAGTTGGTCGCTCTTCTTGGGCCGGGGCTTC. Encoded protein: CASSWSLFLGRGF.

V usage is TRBV27 and J usage is TRBJ1-4, with D possibly being TRBD1 (5 bases). Looked up from germline, CDR1 is MNHEY and CDR2 is SMNVEV (reference sequence). V lost 3 bases and J lost 4, with 9 bases in between. The length of the CDR3 is 14 residues. CDR3 coding DNA: TGTGCCAGCAGTTTTCGGGGGGTTAATGAAAAACTGTTTTTT. Its translation: CASSFRGVNEKLFF.